One sample yielded the 16 T cell receptor beta chains listed below, sequenced in a study of blood T cell repertoires in COVID-19. This table comes from immunoSEQ multiplex PCR, and its TCRdb copy is limited to in-frame clones, with some not included. The table lists 61,000 or so clones, approximately 83% of them singletons. Sequencing was done on a sample of peripheral blood. The source of these receptors is a woman older than 75 with acute or convalescent COVID-19.

This rearrangement joins TRBV29-1 to TRBJ1-1; D not certain. V was pared by 3 bases and J by 3 bases, with 8 bases between. The CDR3 is 12 residues long. Germline CDR1 is SQVTM and CDR2 is ANQGSEA. The CDR3 sequence is CSVEEEDTEAFF. CDR3 nucleotide sequence: TGCAGCGTTGAGGAGGAGGACACTGAAGCTTTCTTT. Full variable domain (outside the CDR3, taken from reference TRBV29-1 and TRBJ1-1): SAVISQKPSRDICQRGTSLTIQCQVDSQVTMMFWYRQQPGQSLTLIATANQGSEATYESGFVIDKFPISRPNLTFSTLTVSNMSPEDSSIYLCSVEEEDTEAFFGQGTRLTVV.

The J gene is TRBJ2-7, the V gene TRBV19, with 11 bases matching TRBD2. The CDR3 length is 16 residues. Germline V gives CDR1 LNHDA, CDR2 SQIVND (reference sequence). V was clipped by 3 bases and J by 1 base; unmatched bases: 5. CDR3 residues: CASSIKGTSGSYEQYF. In DNA form, the CDR3 reads TGTGCCAGTAGTATTAAAGGGACTAGCGGATCCTACGAGCAGTACTTC.

This clone appeared a few times. The chain combines TRBV6-2 or TRBV6-3 with TRBJ1-1; a weak D match, TRBD1 (6 bases). Trimming stripped 6 bases from V and 8 bases from J, with 10 bases between. The CDR3 runs to 11 residues. CDR1 MNHEY and CDR2 SVGEGT come from the germline V gene. Here the CDR3 DNA reads TGTGCCAGCAGCTTCGGACAGGAAGCTTTCTTT. Its translation: CASSFGQEAFF.

The chain employs TRBV29-1 and TRBJ2-5, with D tentatively TRBD2 (6 bases). V lost 4 bases and J lost 5, with 29 bases in between. The CDR3 runs 18 residues. CDR1 SQVTM and CDR2 ANQGSEA come from the germline V gene. The CDR3 protein is CSVVGSSVGGYPRETQYF. The DNA for the CDR3 is TGCAGCGTTGTCGGTTCCTCAGTGGGAGGTTACCCCCGGGAGACCCAGTACTTC. The entire variable domain, with the rest obtained from reference TRBV29-1 and TRBJ2-5, is as follows: SAVISQKPSRDICQRGTSLTIQCQVDSQVTMMFWYRQQPGQSLTLIATANQGSEATYESGFVIDKFPISRPNLTFSTLTVSNMSPEDSSIYLCSVVGSSVGGYPRETQYFGPGTRLLVL.

J is TRBJ2-3 and V is TRBV29-1, with D perhaps matching TRBD2 (7 bases). Trimming stripped 4 bases from V and 1 base from J, with 12 bases between. The CDR3 extends over 14 amino acids. Germline V gene lookup returns CDR1 SQVTM and CDR2 ANQGSEA. The CDR3 loop reads CSVGGGAGTDTQYF. Here the CDR3 DNA reads TGCAGCGTTGGAGGGGGGGCCGGCACAGATACGCAGTATTTT.

The V gene is TRBV30, the J gene TRBJ1-2; D unresolved. Germline loops: CDR1 GTSNPN, CDR2 SVGIG (reference sequence). CDR3 size: 11 residues. V was trimmed by 2 bases and J by 12 bases, leaving 13 bases between them. The CDR3 region has the DNA TGTGCCTGGAGTAGGGAGGTGGCCGACACCTTC. Translated: CAWSREVADTF.

The chain is built from TRBV19 and TRBJ2-2; D perhaps matches TRBD2 (7 bases). From germline, CDR1 is LNHDA and CDR2 SQIVND (reference sequence). The V end was cut by 4 bases, the J end by 4 bases, with 16 bases between. CDR3 length: 16 residues. The CDR3 region is CASSRYGGPGTGELFF. CDR3 sequence (DNA): TGTGCCAGTAGTAGATACGGGGGGCCGGGCACCGGGGAGCTGTTTTTT.

The genes are TRBV19 and TRBJ1-2; D is perhaps TRBD1 (5 bases). Germline V lookup: CDR1 LNHDA, CDR2 SQIVND (reference sequence). The ends were cut back, 9 bases at V and 2 bases at J, with 13 bases in the middle. This CDR3 has 13 residues. CDR3 sequence: CASNRWGNYGYTF. Here the CDR3 DNA reads TGTGCCAGCAACAGGTGGGGCAACTATGGCTACACCTTC. The whole variable domain, remainder taken from reference TRBV19 and TRBJ1-2, is DGGITQSPKYLFRKEGQNVTLSCEQNLNHDAMYWYRQDPGQGLRLIYYSQIVNDFQKGDIAEGYSVSREKKESFPLTVTSAQKNPTAFYLCASNRWGNYGYTFGSGTRLTVV.

The rearrangement uses TRBV6-2 or TRBV6-3 and TRBJ1-2, with 10 bases aligning to TRBD1. With V trimmed by 5 bases and J by 4 bases, 16 bases remained unmatched. CDR3 length: 18 residues. Germline values: CDR1 MNHEY, CDR2 SVGEGT. CDR3 protein: CASSQLTSGQGTFYGYTF. The CDR3 DNA follows: TGTGCCAGCAGTCAACTGACCTCGGGACAGGGGACCTTCTATGGCTACACCTTC.

There are a few counts of this clone. V and J are TRBV7-2 and TRBJ2-7, with a possible D match to TRBD1 (5 bases). The CDR3 covers 12 residues. V lost 4 bases, J lost 6 bases, and 10 bases lay in between. Germline CDR1 SGHTA, CDR2 FQGNSA. DNA of the CDR3: TGTGCCAGCAGCTCCGGACATCCCGAGCAGTACTTC. Its protein product is CASSSGHPEQYF.

The V call is TRBV4-1, the J call TRBJ1-4; 7 bases are a match to TRBD1. V gave up 3 bases and J gave up 10 bases; unmatched junction bases: 8. The germline V gene has CDR1 MGHRA and CDR2 YSYEKL. The CDR3 contains 14 residues. The CDR3 nucleotides are TGCGCCAGCAGCCAGACAGGGACGGCAAGAAAACTGTTTTTT. Its protein product is CASSQTGTARKLFF.

The rearrangement links TRBV7-2 to TRBJ2-2, with 13 nucleotides matching TRBD2. Germline lookup yields CDR1 SGHTA and CDR2 FQGNSA. This CDR3 has 18 amino acids. The trim removed 8 bases at V and 1 base at J, leaving 10 bases unmatched. The CDR3 coding sequence is TGTGCCAGCCGTAAACCGGGACTAGCGGGATGGAACACCGGGGAGCTGTTTTTT. As protein: CASRKPGLAGWNTGELFF.

This clone occurred once. The chain has TRBV5-1 and TRBJ2-2, with D possibly matching TRBD1 (6 bases). The CDR3 length is 15 residues. From germline, CDR1 is SGHRS and CDR2 YFSETQ. The V end lost 4 bases, the J end lost 5 bases, and 15 bases lay between the germline ends. This CDR3 reads CASSPRDMRTGELFF. Here the CDR3 DNA reads TGCGCCAGCAGCCCTCGGGACATGCGTACCGGGGAGCTGTTTTTT.

The V gene is TRBV6-1, the J gene TRBJ2-7; D is unresolved. V shed 2 bases and J shed 3 bases, with 11 bases lying between them. The CDR3 contains 14 residues. Germline V gives CDR1 MNHNS, CDR2 SASEGT. The CDR3: CASSESDWSYEQYF. Here the CDR3 DNA reads TGTGCCAGCAGTGAATCTGACTGGAGCTACGAGCAGTACTTC.

V is TRBV5-1 and J is TRBJ2-1; 12 bases agree with TRBD2. The length of the CDR3 is 16 residues. The V segment lost 4 bases and the J segment 6 bases; nucleotides outside the gene matches: 8. Per germline, CDR1 SGHRS and CDR2 YFSETQ. The CDR3 is CASSPVRTSGTNEQFF. Here the CDR3 DNA reads TGCGCCAGCAGCCCCGTGAGGACTAGCGGGACCAATGAGCAGTTCTTC.

The J gene is TRBJ1-2, the V gene TRBV7-2; TRBD1 matches at 9 bases. The germline V gene encodes CDR1 SGHTA and CDR2 FQGNSA. V gave up 4 bases and J gave up 5 bases; unmatched junction bases: 11. CDR3 length equals 16 residues. This CDR3 reads CASSSHGTGPLYGYTF. The CDR3 DNA reads as TGTGCCAGCAGCTCTCATGGGACAGGGCCCTTATATGGCTACACCTTC.